This TCR beta chain was sequenced for a study of T cell responses to AZD1222 COVID-19 vaccine. Study-wide points: Among AZD1222 vaccinees, only six were seropositive at baseline. Reports say nearly half of spike-specific TCRs go after unmutated variant regions. Donors skewed white British and female; clonal diversity was possibly underestimated.

Sequencing was performed with immunoSEQ multiplex PCR; in TCRdb, only in-frame clones are kept and a portion is missing. Of approximately 52,000 clones in the sample, roughly 86% were seen once. This clone has more than one count but fewer than ten. Its specificity is unknown. This CDR3 contains 13 residues. Germline CDR1 and CDR2: SGDLS and YYNGEE. Trimming cost V 4 bases and J 5 bases, with 12 bases left between them. This sequence joins TRBV9 and TRBJ2-5; D tentatively fits TRBD1 or TRBD2 (5 bases each). The clonotype originates from an adult who received the AZD1222 COVID-19 vaccine. The sequences come from peripheral blood, collected 28 days after the second AZD1222 dose. The CDR3 nucleotides read TGTGCCAGCAGCCAGGGACCGGGGGAGACCCAGTACTTC. Translation gives CASSQGPGETQYF.